What follows are 28 T cell receptor beta chains derived from one specimen sequenced in a study of OX40 agonist ivuxolimab in advanced cancers. The protocol was immunoSEQ multiplex PCR, while the TCRdb copy is restricted to in-frame clones and leaves out a portion. The data hold 65,000 to 70,000 clones, with about 80% observed a single time. The sequenced sample was CD4+ or CD8+ T cells sorted from blood, obtained in a trial of the OX40 agonist ivuxolimab. All receptors come from an adult with an advanced solid tumor such as melanoma, head and neck, liver or kidney cancer.

In this sample, this clone turned up once. The chain is built from TRBV5-8 and TRBJ2-1, with D unclear. The CDR3 is made up of 14 amino acids. Germline lookup yields CDR1 SGHTS and CDR2 YDEGEE. Trimming took off 2 bases at V and 0 bases at J, with 6 bases between the two ends. The CDR3 DNA follows: TGTGCCAGCAGCTTAGGTGGCTCCTACAATGAGCAGTTCTTC. Amino acids: CASSLGGSYNEQFF. Based on the CDR3 plus reference TRBV5-8 and TRBJ2-1, the full variable domain is EAGVTQSPTHLIKTRGQQATLRCSPISGHTSVYWYQQALGLGLQFLLWYDEGEERNRGNFPPRFSGRQFPNYSSELNVNALELEDSALYLCASSLGGSYNEQFFGPGTRLTVL.

The rearrangement joins TRBV12-5 to TRBJ2-5; possible D gene TRBD2, 6 bases. V lost 6 bases and J lost 3, with 8 bases in between. Germline-derived CDR1 and CDR2 are LGHNT and FRNRAP. The CDR3 consists of 12 residues. CDR3 loop: CASGGGKETQYF. CDR3 in DNA: TGTGCTAGTGGGGGGGGAAAAGAGACCCAGTACTTC.

The chain carries TRBV28 and TRBJ1-5; D is unresolved. Germline V lookup: CDR1 MDHEN, CDR2 SYDVKM. Trimming took off 5 bases at V and 2 bases at J, with 10 bases between the two ends. The CDR3 is 14 amino acids. Here the CDR3 DNA reads TGTGCCAGCAGTCGAGAACACCGCAATCAGCCCCAGCATTTT. Protein: CASSREHRNQPQHF.

The chain joins TRBV10-2 to TRBJ1-5; TRBD1 might be the D (5 bases). Germline assignment: CDR1 WSHSY and CDR2 SAAADI. The ends were cut back, 5 bases at V and 5 bases at J, with 16 bases in the middle. The length of the CDR3 is 15 residues. The CDR3 nucleotides read TGCGCCAGCAGTCCCCGGGGACCCAGGGATCAGCCCCAGCATTTT. This translates into CASSPRGPRDQPQHF.

This chain connects TRBV18 to TRBJ1-1; D gene unclear. The CDR3 extends over 14 amino acids. V shed 3 bases and J shed 0 bases, with 8 bases lying between them. Germline CDR1 is KGHSH and CDR2 is LQKENI. The CDR3 spells CASSPSSMNTEAFF. CDR3 in DNA: TGTGCCAGCTCACCGAGCAGTATGAACACTGAAGCTTTCTTT. The full variable domain, in which reference TRBV18 and TRBJ1-1 provide the parts outside the CDR3, is NAGVMQNPRHLVRRRGQEARLRCSPMKGHSHVYWYRQLPEEGLKFMVYLQKENIIDESGMPKERFSAEFPKEGPSILRIQQVVRGDSAAYFCASSPSSMNTEAFFGQGTRLTVV.

The chain couples TRBV18 to TRBJ2-1, with D possibly TRBD1 on 5 matching bases. Germline CDR1 and CDR2: KGHSH and LQKENI. This CDR3 is built from 16 residues. V was trimmed by 6 bases and J by 0 bases, leaving 15 bases between them. The CDR3, as DNA: TGTGCCAGCTCGTCCTTAGGGGCCCTCTCCTACAATGAGCAGTTCTTC. Translated, it gives CASSSLGALSYNEQFF. Drawing the rest from reference TRBV18 and TRBJ2-1, the complete variable domain is NAGVMQNPRHLVRRRGQEARLRCSPMKGHSHVYWYRQLPEEGLKFMVYLQKENIIDESGMPKERFSAEFPKEGPSILRIQQVVRGDSAAYFCASSSLGALSYNEQFFGPGTRLTVL.

CDR3 in amino acids: CASSQGGTATYEQYF. As DNA, the CDR3 is TGCGCCAGCAGCCAGGGAGGGACAGCTACCTACGAGCAGTACTTC. V gene TRBV5-1 combines with J gene TRBJ2-7; D may match TRBD1 or TRBD2 (7 bases each). The CDR3 is 15 amino acids. Germline loops: CDR1 SGHRS, CDR2 YFSETQ. V lost 4 bases, J lost 2 bases, and 16 bases lay in between.

The chain employs TRBV4-2 and TRBJ2-1, with 11 bases that match TRBD1. The CDR3 runs to 17 residues. With V trimmed by 2 bases and J by 3 bases, 6 bases remained unmatched. Germline-derived CDR1 and CDR2 are LGHNA and YNFKEQ. The CDR3 region has the DNA TGTGCCAGCAGCCAACCCCTGGGACAGGGGGTCTACAATGAGCAGTTCTTC. Protein product: CASSQPLGQGVYNEQFF.

In this sample, this clone turned up a few times. This sequence joins TRBV6-1 and TRBJ2-3; TRBD2 is a possible D gene (7 bases). The CDR3 is 14 residues long. The germline V gene encodes CDR1 MNHNS and CDR2 SASEGT. V lost 4 bases to trimming and J lost 4 bases, with 12 bases between them. The CDR3 is CASSVREGADTQYF. DNA of the CDR3: TGTGCCAGCAGTGTTAGGGAGGGGGCAGATACGCAGTATTTT.

The gene calls are TRBV5-6 and TRBJ1-3; D may be TRBD1 (6 bases). The germline V gene encodes CDR1 SGHDT and CDR2 YYEEEE. With 3 bases removed from V and 4 bases from J, the gap between germline ends came to 11 bases. The CDR3 is 14 amino acids. The DNA of the CDR3 is TGTGCCAGCAGCTCCGGGACAAGAGGAAACACCATATATTTT. The encoded protein is CASSSGTRGNTIYF.

This chain joins TRBV6-5 and TRBJ1-1; TRBD1 is a possible D gene (5 bases). V was trimmed by 5 bases and J by 5 bases, leaving 18 bases between them. The CDR3 has 15 amino acids. Germline V gene sequence: CDR1 MNHEY, CDR2 SVGAGI. In DNA, the CDR3 is TGTGCCAGCAGTCCTTACTCGAGCTCAGGGACTGAAGCTTTCTTT. This codes for CASSPYSSSGTEAFF.

This clone was recorded a few times. The gene calls are TRBV18 and TRBJ1-1, with no clear D. The length of the CDR3 is 14 residues. Germline V CDR1 and CDR2: KGHSH, LQKENI. V was clipped by 2 bases and J by 5 bases, with 12 bases between them. The CDR3 region has the DNA TGTGCCAGCTCACCAAGTAAGGGAGATACTGAAGCTTTCTTT. Protein: CASSPSKGDTEAFF.

The chain combines TRBV29-1 with TRBJ1-6; 9 bases map to TRBD1. The germline gives CDR1 SQVTM, CDR2 ANQGSEA. J gave up 7 bases and V 5 bases, and 3 bases lay outside the gene matches. The CDR3 loop spans 13 amino acids. The CDR3 sequence is CSVKGTGNSPLHF. CDR3 DNA sequence: TGCAGCGTTAAAGGGACAGGGAATTCACCCCTCCACTTT. Using reference TRBV29-1 and TRBJ1-6 for the parts outside the CDR3, the full variable domain is SAVISQKPSRDICQRGTSLTIQCQVDSQVTMMFWYRQQPGQSLTLIATANQGSEATYESGFVIDKFPISRPNLTFSTLTVSNMSPEDSSIYLCSVKGTGNSPLHFGNGTRLTVT.

The rearrangement joins TRBV28 to TRBJ2-7; TRBD2 might be the D (6 bases). Germline assignment: CDR1 MDHEN and CDR2 SYDVKM. V gave up 2 bases and J gave up 7 bases, with 9 bases separating them. The CDR3 spans 12 residues. CDR3 in amino acids: CASSLRGGEQYF. CDR3 DNA: TGTGCCAGCAGTTTACGGGGAGGTGAGCAGTACTTC.

This clone was detected once. The chain has TRBV5-1 and TRBJ1-1; 11 nucleotides line up with TRBD1. V shed 2 bases, J shed 4 bases, and the junction held 4 bases outside the gene matches. The CDR3 has 15 amino acids. Germline V gene sequence: CDR1 SGHRS, CDR2 YFSETQ. CDR3 amino acids: CASSFTGTGGTEAFF. The CDR3 nucleotides are TGCGCCAGCAGCTTTACCGGGACAGGGGGCACTGAAGCTTTCTTT.

The genes are TRBV27 and TRBJ2-3; D not certain. CDR1 is MNHEY, CDR2 SMNVEV, per germline (reference sequence). Deletions cut 5 bases from V and 4 bases from J, with 10 bases between. The CDR3 length is 13 residues. The CDR3 bases are TGTGCCAGCAGTGCCTACAAGGCAGATACGCAGTATTTT. This translates into CASSAYKADTQYF.

The gene calls are TRBV27 and TRBJ2-1; 15 bases are a match to TRBD2. The CDR3 consists of 18 residues. Trimming at V came to 4 bases and at J to 4 bases, leaving 8 bases not matched to a gene. Germline lookup yields CDR1 MNHEY and CDR2 SMNVEV (reference sequence). CDR3 DNA sequence: TGTGCCAGCAGTTCGACGGGACTAGCGGGAGGAGTGTACAATGAGCAGTTCTTC. Protein: CASSSTGLAGGVYNEQFF.

This clone was counted once. The CDR3 DNA sequence: TGTGCCAGTAGTATCGGGACTAGCGGCTCGGAGACCCAGTACTTC. Translating it yields CASSIGTSGSETQYF. The genes are TRBV19 and TRBJ2-5, with 11 bases identical to TRBD2. The V and J ends lost 3 bases and 5 bases, in that order; junction bases with no gene match: 5. The CDR3 contains 15 residues. Germline V lookup: CDR1 LNHDA, CDR2 SQIVND (reference sequence).

The chain combines TRBV11-2 with TRBJ1-6, with D perhaps matching TRBD1 (5 bases). Per the germline V gene, CDR1 is SGHAT and CDR2 is FQNNGV. Trimming removed 3 bases at V and 9 bases at J, with 27 bases between. This CDR3 region has 19 residues. The CDR3 bases are TGTGCCAGCAGCTTCGGATTGTATAGTCGACATGCCGGGGGTTCACCCCTCCACTTT. Protein product: CASSFGLYSRHAGGSPLHF.

CDR3 loop: CASSSQGAWGEQFF. Here the CDR3 DNA reads TGTGCCAGCAGCTCGCAGGGGGCTTGGGGTGAGCAGTTCTTC. The rearrangement joins TRBV7-6 to TRBJ2-1, with 8 bases identical to TRBD1. Germline V gives CDR1 SGHVS, CDR2 FNYEAQ. After removal of 4 bases from V and 9 bases from J, the junction contained 8 bases not matched to a gene. This CDR3 region has 14 residues.

This chain joins TRBV14 and TRBJ2-3; no reliable D call. Germline CDR1 SGHDN, CDR2 FVKESK. V lost 1 base to trimming and J lost 2 bases, with 7 bases between them. This CDR3 has 14 residues. CDR3 in DNA: TGTGCCAGCAGCCAAGCAGTTAACACAGATACGCAGTATTTT. Its translation is CASSQAVNTDTQYF.

CDR3 sequence (DNA): TGTGCCAGCAGTTCGGGAGGTGCCCCCTACGAGCAGTACTTC. It is translated as CASSSGGAPYEQYF. The chain uses TRBV28 and TRBJ2-7; 7 bases align to TRBD2. Germline values: CDR1 MDHEN, CDR2 SYDVKM. V was pared by 4 bases and J by 2 bases, with 5 bases of the junction left unmatched. The CDR3 is 14 amino acids.

The chain is built from TRBV11-3 and TRBJ2-2; the D is unclear. This CDR3 is 13 amino acids long. Trimming took 3 bases from V and 4 from J, leaving 6 bases between them. Germline CDR1 reads SGHNT; CDR2 reads YENEEA. In nucleotides, the CDR3 is TGTGCCAGCAGCTTGGACCTCACCGGGGAGCTGTTTTTT. Translating gives CASSLDLTGELFF.

This rearrangement joins TRBV6-1 to TRBJ1-4; D perhaps matches TRBD1 (5 bases). The CDR3 extends over 15 amino acids. From germline, CDR1 is MNHNS and CDR2 SASEGT. The ends were cut back, 6 bases at V and 4 bases at J, with 15 bases in the middle. The CDR3 loop reads CASRDIGTLNEKLFF. The DNA of the CDR3 is TGTGCCAGCAGGGACATCGGAACCCTTAATGAAAAACTGTTTTTT.

This chain uses TRBV18 with TRBJ2-7, with no clear D. The CDR3 is 12 residues long. The V gene's germline CDR1 is KGHSH and CDR2 LQKENI. With 5 bases removed from V and 0 bases from J, the gap between germline ends came to 5 bases. The CDR3 region is CASSSSSYEQYF. The CDR3 coding sequence is TGTGCCAGCTCATCGAGCTCCTACGAGCAGTACTTC.

This clone was observed a handful of times. The chain employs TRBV4-1 and TRBJ1-1, with D perhaps matching TRBD1 (6 bases). V was clipped by 4 bases and J by 0 bases, with 12 bases between them. Germline CDR1 and CDR2: MGHRA and YSYEKL. This CDR3 comprises 15 residues. CDR3 in amino acids: CASSRNRAVNTEAFF. The CDR3, as DNA: TGCGCCAGCAGCCGAAACAGGGCCGTGAACACTGAAGCTTTCTTT.

This chain joins TRBV6-1 and TRBJ1-1; D perhaps matches TRBD1 (6 bases). Germline V gene data show CDR1 as MNHNS and CDR2 as SASEGT. The CDR3 totals 14 residues. Trimming took 6 bases from V and 8 from J, leaving 19 bases between them. The CDR3 is CASRGSRDIYEAFF. CDR3 DNA: TGTGCCAGCAGGGGGTCCCGGGACATTTACGAAGCTTTCTTT.

This chain connects TRBV7-2 to TRBJ1-5; tentative D call: TRBD1 (6 bases). Trimming removed 5 bases from V and 8 bases from J, with 19 bases in between. The CDR3 is 15 residues long. CDR1 is SGHTA, CDR2 FQGNSA, per germline. The CDR3 coding sequence is TGTGCCAGCAGCCTAAAGTGGGGGGGCTCGGAGCCCCAGCATTTT. This encodes CASSLKWGGSEPQHF.